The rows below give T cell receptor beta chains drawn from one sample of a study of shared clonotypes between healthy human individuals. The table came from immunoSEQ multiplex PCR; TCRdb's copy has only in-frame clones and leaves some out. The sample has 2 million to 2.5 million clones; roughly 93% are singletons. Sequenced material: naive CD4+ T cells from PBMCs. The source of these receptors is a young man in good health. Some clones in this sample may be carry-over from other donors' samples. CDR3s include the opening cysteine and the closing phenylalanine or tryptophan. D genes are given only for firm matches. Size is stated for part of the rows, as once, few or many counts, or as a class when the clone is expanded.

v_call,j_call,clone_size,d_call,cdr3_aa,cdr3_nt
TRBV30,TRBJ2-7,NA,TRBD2,CAWNAGGRAYEQYF,TGTGCCTGGAATGCGGGCGGGAGGGCCTACGAGCAGTACTTC
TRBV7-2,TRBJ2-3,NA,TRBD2,CASSQGVAGGVADTQYF,TGTGCCAGCAGCCAAGGGGTGGCGGGAGGAGTTGCAGATACGCAGTATTTT
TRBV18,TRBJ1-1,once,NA,CASSTGGRTEAFF,TGTGCCAGCTCAACCGGGGGTAGGACTGAAGCTTTCTTT
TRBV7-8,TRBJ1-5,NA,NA,CASSLGQAGNQPQHF,TGTGCCAGCAGCTTAGGTCAGGCGGGCAATCAGCCCCAGCATTTT
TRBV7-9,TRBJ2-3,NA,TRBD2,CASSLGASGRVNTQYF,TGTGCCAGCAGCTTAGGGGCTAGCGGGAGAGTAAATACGCAGTATTTT
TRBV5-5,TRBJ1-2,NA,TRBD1,CASSLAPQGVSYGYTF,TGTGCCAGCAGCTTGGCCCCACAGGGGGTAAGCTATGGCTACACCTTC
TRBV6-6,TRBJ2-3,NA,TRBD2,CASSLQAGRKTDTQYF,TGTGCCAGCAGCCTGCAAGCGGGAAGGAAAACAGATACGCAGTATTTT
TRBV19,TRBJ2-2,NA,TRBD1,CASSIGPGQGASGELFF,TGTGCCAGTAGTATAGGACCGGGACAGGGGGCGTCAGGGGAGCTGTTTTTT
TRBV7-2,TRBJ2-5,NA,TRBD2,CASSPRLAGVAETQYF,TGTGCCAGCAGCCCCCGACTAGCGGGAGTGGCGGAGACCCAGTACTTC
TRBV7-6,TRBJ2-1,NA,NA,CASSSHPGSHEQFF,TGTGCCAGCAGCTCCCACCCCGGGAGTCATGAGCAGTTCTTC
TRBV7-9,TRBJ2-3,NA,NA,CASSLGTSRADTQYF,TGTGCCAGCAGCTTAGGAACTAGCAGGGCAGATACGCAGTATTTT
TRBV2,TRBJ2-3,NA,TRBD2,CASSDGLADLTDTQYF,TGTGCCAGCAGTGATGGACTAGCGGACCTCACAGATACGCAGTATTTT
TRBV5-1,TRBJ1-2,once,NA,CASRPQEWAYGYTF,TGCGCCAGCAGACCACAGGAATGGGCCTATGGCTACACCTTC
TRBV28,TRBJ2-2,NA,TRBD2,CASVGGSGRVNTGELFF,TGTGCCAGCGTTGGGGGAAGCGGGAGGGTGAACACCGGGGAGCTGTTTTTT
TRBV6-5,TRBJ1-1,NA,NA,CASSPGEYTEAFF,TGTGCCAGCAGCCCAGGGGAATACACTGAAGCTTTCTTT
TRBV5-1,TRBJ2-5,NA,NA,CASSPTTGDQETQYF,TGCGCCAGCAGCCCAACGACGGGTGACCAAGAGACCCAGTACTTC
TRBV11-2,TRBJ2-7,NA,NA,CASSLGLGGGRPFSYEQYF,TGTGCCAGCAGCTTAGGCCTGGGGGGAGGCCGACCCTTCTCCTACGAGCAGTACTTC
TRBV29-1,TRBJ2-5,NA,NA,CSSRVRETQYF,TGCAGCTCCAGGGTCCGGGAGACCCAGTACTTC
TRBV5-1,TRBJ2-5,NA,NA,CASHLWGVGKETQYF,TGCGCCAGCCACCTCTGGGGGGTGGGGAAAGAGACCCAGTACTTC
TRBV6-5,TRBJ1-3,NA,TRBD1,CASSWTGVNSGNTIYF,TGTGCCAGCAGTTGGACAGGGGTAAACTCTGGAAACACCATATATTTT
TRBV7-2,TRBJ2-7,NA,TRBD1,CASSPNRGPYEQYF,TGTGCCAGCAGCCCCAACAGGGGCCCCTACGAGCAGTACTTC
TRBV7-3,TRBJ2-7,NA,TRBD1,CASSPSSGTDGEQYF,TGTGCCAGCAGCCCCTCCTCCGGGACAGATGGGGAGCAGTACTTC
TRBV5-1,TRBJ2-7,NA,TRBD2,CASSWGLAYTYEQYF,TGCGCCAGCAGCTGGGGACTAGCTTATACTTACGAGCAGTACTTC
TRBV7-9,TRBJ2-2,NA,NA,CASSPGRLGTGELFF,TGTGCCAGCAGCCCTGGCAGGTTAGGCACCGGGGAGCTGTTTTTT
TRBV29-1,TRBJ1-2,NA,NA,CSATGNWGYTF,TGCAGCGCCACAGGTAACTGGGGCTACACCTTC
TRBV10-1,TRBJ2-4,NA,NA,CASSGAAKNIQYF,TGCGCCAGCAGTGGGGCGGCCAAAAACATTCAGTACTTC
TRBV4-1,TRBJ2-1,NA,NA,CASSLIAGAGNEQFF,TGCGCCAGCAGCCTTATTGCGGGGGCGGGAAATGAGCAGTTCTTC
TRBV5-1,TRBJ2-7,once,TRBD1,CASSLVGQGVHEQYF,TGCGCCAGCAGCTTGGTGGGACAGGGGGTCCACGAGCAGTACTTC
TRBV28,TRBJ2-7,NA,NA,CASSLLVTGAGEQYF,TGTGCCAGCAGTTTATTAGTCACGGGAGCTGGTGAGCAGTACTTC
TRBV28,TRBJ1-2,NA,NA,CASSLYTRYNYGYTF,TGTGCCAGCAGTTTATATACACGCTACAACTATGGCTACACCTTC
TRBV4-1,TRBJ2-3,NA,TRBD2,CASSQVVAGITSTDTQYF,TGCGCCAGCAGCCAAGTGGTAGCGGGAATTACTAGCACAGATACGCAGTATTTT
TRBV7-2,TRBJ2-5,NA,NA,CASSSRETQYF,TGTGCCAGCAGCTCTAGAGAGACCCAGTACTTC
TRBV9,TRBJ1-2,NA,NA,CASSVVETGGYTF,TGTGCCAGCAGCGTAGTAGAAACGGGGGGCTACACCTTC
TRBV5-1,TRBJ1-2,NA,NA,CASSPTADNTHGYTF,TGCGCCAGCAGCCCGACAGCCGACAATACCCATGGCTACACCTTC
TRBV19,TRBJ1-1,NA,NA,CASSISRGNTEAFF,TGTGCCAGTAGTATCTCCCGGGGGAACACTGAAGCTTTCTTT
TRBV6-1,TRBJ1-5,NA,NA,CASSVEPLASQPQHF,TGTGCCAGCAGTGTTGAACCTCTGGCAAGCCAGCCCCAGCATTTT
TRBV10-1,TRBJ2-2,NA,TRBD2,CASSRTSGNTGELFF,TGCGCCAGCAGTCGCACTAGCGGAAACACCGGGGAGCTGTTTTTT
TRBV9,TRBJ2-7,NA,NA,CASSVQVTDEQYF,TGTGCCAGCAGCGTACAGGTGACGGACGAGCAGTACTTC
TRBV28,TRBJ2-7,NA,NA,CASSSGSSYEQYF,TGTGCCAGCAGTTCCGGGTCCTCCTACGAGCAGTACTTC
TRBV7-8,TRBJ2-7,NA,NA,CASSLVGGGYEQYF,TGTGCCAGCAGCTTAGTCGGGGGAGGCTACGAGCAGTACTTC
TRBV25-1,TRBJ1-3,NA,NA,CASSESGYGNTIYF,TGTGCCAGCAGTGAGTCGGGGTACGGAAACACCATATATTTT
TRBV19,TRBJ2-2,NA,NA,CASIVRGQTGELFF,TGTGCCAGTATTGTCAGGGGTCAGACCGGGGAGCTGTTTTTT
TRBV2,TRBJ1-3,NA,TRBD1,CASSDQGARNTIYF,TGTGCCAGCAGTGATCAGGGGGCGAGAAACACCATATATTTT
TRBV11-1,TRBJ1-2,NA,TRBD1,CASRYRRDRSITF,TGTGCCAGCAGATATCGTCGGGACAGGTCGATAACCTTC
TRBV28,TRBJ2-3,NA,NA,CASSLWTDYTDTQYF,TGTGCCAGCAGTCTCTGGACAGACTACACAGATACGCAGTATTTT
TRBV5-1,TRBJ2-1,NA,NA,CASSLGPGNEQFF,TGCGCCAGCAGCTTAGGTCCGGGCAATGAGCAGTTCTTC
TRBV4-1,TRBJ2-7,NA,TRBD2,CASSQPAGGREQYF,TGCGCCAGCAGCCAACCAGCGGGGGGAAGGGAGCAGTACTTC
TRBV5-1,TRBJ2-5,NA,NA,CASSLEAGRGETQYF,TGCGCCAGCAGCTTGGAGGCAGGACGCGGAGAGACCCAGTACTTC
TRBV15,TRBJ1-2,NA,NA,CATSFGPGRAGGYTF,NA
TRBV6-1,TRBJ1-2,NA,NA,CASSELVRGYTF,TGTGCCAGCAGTGAATTAGTAAGGGGCTACACCTTC
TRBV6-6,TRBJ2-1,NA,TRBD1,CASSPGGEPYNEQFF,TGTGCCAGCAGCCCAGGGGGAGAGCCCTACAATGAGCAGTTCTTC
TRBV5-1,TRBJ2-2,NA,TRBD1,CASSPLTGKTGELFF,TGCGCCAGCAGCCCCTTGACAGGGAAGACCGGGGAGCTGTTTTTT
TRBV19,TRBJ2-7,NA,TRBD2,CASSTRLAPEQYF,TGTGCCAGTAGTACCCGACTAGCGCCCGAGCAGTACTTC
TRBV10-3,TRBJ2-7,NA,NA,CAISAAEGTYEQYF,TGTGCCATCAGTGCTGCGGAAGGTACCTACGAGCAGTACTTC
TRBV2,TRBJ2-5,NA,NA,CASSGSSGLETQYF,TGTGCCAGCAGTGGATCTTCAGGGTTGGAGACCCAGTACTTC
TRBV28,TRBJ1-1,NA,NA,CASSLRFRYTEAFF,TGTGCCAGCAGTTTACGTTTCCGCTACACTGAAGCTTTCTTT
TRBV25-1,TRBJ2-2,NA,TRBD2,CASSGLAGVDGELFF,TGTGCCAGCAGTGGACTAGCGGGAGTTGACGGGGAGCTGTTTTTT
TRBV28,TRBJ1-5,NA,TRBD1,CASRTSGTGGNQPQHF,TGTGCCAGCAGAACATCCGGGACAGGGGGCAATCAGCCCCAGCATTTT
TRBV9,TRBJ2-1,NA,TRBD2,CASSVGGTSGHNEQFF,TGTGCCAGCAGCGTAGGAGGGACTAGCGGCCACAATGAGCAGTTCTTC